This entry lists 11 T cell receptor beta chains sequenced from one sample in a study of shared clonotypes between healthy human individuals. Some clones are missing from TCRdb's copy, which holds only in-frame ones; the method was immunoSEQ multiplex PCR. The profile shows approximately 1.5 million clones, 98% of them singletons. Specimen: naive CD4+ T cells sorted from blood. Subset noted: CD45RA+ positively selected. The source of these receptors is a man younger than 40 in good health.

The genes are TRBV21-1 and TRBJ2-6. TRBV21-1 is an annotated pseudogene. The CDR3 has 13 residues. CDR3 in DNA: TGTCCGCCTGCAAAATCTGGGGCCAACGTCCTGACTTTC. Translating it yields CPPAKSGANVLTF.

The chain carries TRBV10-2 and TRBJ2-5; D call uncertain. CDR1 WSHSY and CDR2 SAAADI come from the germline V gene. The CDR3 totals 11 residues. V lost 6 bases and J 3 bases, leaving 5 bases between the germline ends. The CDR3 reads CASRSKETQYF. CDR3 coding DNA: TGCGCCAGCAGATCAAAAGAGACCCAGTACTTC.

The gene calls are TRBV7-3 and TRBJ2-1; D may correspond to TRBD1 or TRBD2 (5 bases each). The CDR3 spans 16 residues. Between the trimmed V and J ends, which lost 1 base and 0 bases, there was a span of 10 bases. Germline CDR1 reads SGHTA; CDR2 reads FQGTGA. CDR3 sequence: CASSLMGTSSYNEQFF. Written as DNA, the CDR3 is TGTGCCAGCAGCTTAATGGGGACGAGCTCCTACAATGAGCAGTTCTTC.

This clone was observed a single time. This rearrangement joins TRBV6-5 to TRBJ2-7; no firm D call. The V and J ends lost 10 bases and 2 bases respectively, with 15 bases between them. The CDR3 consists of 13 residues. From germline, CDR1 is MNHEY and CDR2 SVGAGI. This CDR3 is CATQRAQTYEQYF. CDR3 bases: TGTGCCACCCAAAGAGCGCAGACCTACGAGCAGTACTTC.

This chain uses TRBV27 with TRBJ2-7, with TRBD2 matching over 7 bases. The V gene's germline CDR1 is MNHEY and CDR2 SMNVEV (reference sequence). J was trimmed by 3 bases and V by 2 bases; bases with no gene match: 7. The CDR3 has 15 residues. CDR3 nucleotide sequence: TGTGCCAGCAGTTTAGGGGACTATCCCGTCTACGAGCAGTACTTC. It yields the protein CASSLGDYPVYEQYF.

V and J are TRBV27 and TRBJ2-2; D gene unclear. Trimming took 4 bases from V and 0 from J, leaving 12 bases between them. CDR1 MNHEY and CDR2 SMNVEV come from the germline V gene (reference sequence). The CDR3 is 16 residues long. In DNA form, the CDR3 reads TGTGCCAGCAGTTCCCTTCCGAGTTCGAACACCGGGGAGCTGTTTTTT. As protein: CASSSLPSSNTGELFF.

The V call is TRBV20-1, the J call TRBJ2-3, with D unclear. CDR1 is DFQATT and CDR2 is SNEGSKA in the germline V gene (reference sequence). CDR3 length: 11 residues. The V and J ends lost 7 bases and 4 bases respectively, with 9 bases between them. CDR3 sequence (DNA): TGCAGTGTTAGCCCCGCAGATACGCAGTATTTT. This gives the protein CSVSPADTQYF.

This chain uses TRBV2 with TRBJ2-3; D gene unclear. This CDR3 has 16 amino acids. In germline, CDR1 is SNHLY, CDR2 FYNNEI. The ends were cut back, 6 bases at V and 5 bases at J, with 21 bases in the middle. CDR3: CASRVDRKGVRDTQYF. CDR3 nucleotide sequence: TGTGCCAGCAGGGTCGACCGAAAGGGTGTCCGAGATACGCAGTATTTT.

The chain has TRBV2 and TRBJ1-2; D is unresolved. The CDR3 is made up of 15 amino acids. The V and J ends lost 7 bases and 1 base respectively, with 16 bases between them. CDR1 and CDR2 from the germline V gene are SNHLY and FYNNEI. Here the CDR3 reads CASNPGEALNYGYTF. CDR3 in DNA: TGTGCCAGCAACCCGGGAGAAGCCCTTAACTATGGCTACACCTTC. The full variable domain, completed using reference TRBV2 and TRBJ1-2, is EPEVTQTPSHQVTQMGQEVILRCVPISNHLYFYWYRQILGQKVEFLVSFYNNEISEKSEIFDDQFSVERPDGSNFTLKIRSTKLEDSAMYFCASNPGEALNYGYTFGSGTRLTVV.

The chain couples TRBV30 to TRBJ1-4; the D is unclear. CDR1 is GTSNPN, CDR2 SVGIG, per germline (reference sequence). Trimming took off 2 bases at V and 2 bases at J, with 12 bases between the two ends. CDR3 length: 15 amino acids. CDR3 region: CAWSPPSLTNEKLFF. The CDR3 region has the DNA TGTGCCTGGAGTCCCCCGAGCCTCACTAATGAAAAACTGTTTTTT. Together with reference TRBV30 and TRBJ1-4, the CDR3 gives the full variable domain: SQTIHQWPATLVQPVGSPLSLECTVEGTSNPNLYWYRQAAGRGLQLLFYSVGIGQISSEVPQNLSASRPQDRQFILSSKKLLLSDSGFYLCAWSPPSLTNEKLFFGSGTQLSVL.

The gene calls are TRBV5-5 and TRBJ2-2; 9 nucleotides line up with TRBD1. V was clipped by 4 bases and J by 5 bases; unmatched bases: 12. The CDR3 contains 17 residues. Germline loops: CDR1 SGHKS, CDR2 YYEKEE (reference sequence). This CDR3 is CASSHRQGGFMTGELFF. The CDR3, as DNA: TGTGCCAGCAGCCATCGACAGGGGGGTTTCATGACCGGGGAGCTGTTTTTT.